The 11 T cell receptor beta chains below all came from one sample that was sequenced in a study of cytomegalovirus exposure and HLA in healthy donors. The PCR had 60 Vbeta and 13 Jbeta primers. Clones were sequenced by immunoSEQ multiplex PCR, and TCRdb holds only the in-frame ones, with some missing. Of 100,000 or so clones in the sample, 74% were seen once. The sample was PBMCs. All receptors derive from a human donor in good health.

CDR3 region: CASRSDGRGNTEAFF. CDR3 DNA: TGTGCCAGCAGAAGCGACGGAAGAGGGAACACTGAAGCTTTCTTT. The J gene is TRBJ1-1, the V gene TRBV13; no definite D call. The germline V gene encodes CDR1 PRHDT and CDR2 FYEKMQ (reference sequence). The CDR3 loop spans 15 amino acids. Trimming took 6 bases from V and 1 from J, leaving 15 bases between them.

The chain joins TRBV6-5 to TRBJ1-1, with 11 bases aligning to TRBD1. Germline V lookup: CDR1 MNHEY, CDR2 SVGAGI. Trimming removed 6 bases from V and 7 bases from J; junction bases left unmatched: 4. The length of the CDR3 is 13 residues. DNA for the CDR3: TGTGCCAGCAGACCGGACAGGGGGCTTGAAGCTTTCTTT. Protein product: CASRPDRGLEAFF.

V gene TRBV5-5 combines with J gene TRBJ2-7, with 9 bases lining up with TRBD1. Germline loops: CDR1 SGHKS, CDR2 YYEKEE (reference sequence). The CDR3 extends over 15 amino acids. With V trimmed by 4 bases and J by 3 bases, 8 bases remained unmatched. CDR3 nucleotide sequence: TGTGCCAGCAGCATGCCGGGACAGGGTATCTACGAGCAGTACTTC. This codes for CASSMPGQGIYEQYF. Full variable domain (rest looked up from reference TRBV5-5 and TRBJ2-7): DAGVTQSPTHLIKTRGQQVTLRCSPISGHKSVSWYQQVLGQGPQFIFQYYEKEERGRGNFPDRFSARQFPNYSSELNVNALLLGDSALYLCASSMPGQGIYEQYFGPGTRLTVT.

In its sample, this clone was seen once. The chain links TRBV7-8 to TRBJ2-7; tentative D call: TRBD2 (6 bases). The germline CDR1 and CDR2 sequences are SGHVS and FQNEAQ. The V end was cut by 5 bases, the J end by 4 bases, with 18 bases between. The CDR3 is 15 amino acids. For the CDR3, the DNA is TGTGCCAGCAGCAACCCCCCCAATAGCGGATACGAGCAGTACTTC. Translating it yields CASSNPPNSGYEQYF.

The chain combines TRBV2 with TRBJ1-5, with a possible D match to TRBD1 (5 bases). CDR1 and CDR2 from the germline V gene are SNHLY and FYNNEI. V lost 6 bases and J lost 0, with 12 bases in between. This CDR3 spans 15 amino acids. The CDR3 nucleotides read TGTGCCAGCAGGTTTGACAGCTATAGCAATCAGCCCCAGCATTTT. It specifies CASRFDSYSNQPQHF.

The chain is built from TRBV28 and TRBJ2-7; TRBD1 matches at 8 bases. The CDR3 is 14 residues long. V lost 4 bases to trimming and J lost 6 bases; unmatched junction nucleotides: 8. CDR1 and CDR2 from the germline V gene are MDHEN and SYDVKM. The CDR3 is CASSWRDRYPEQYF. The CDR3 region has the DNA TGTGCCAGCAGTTGGAGGGACAGGTACCCCGAGCAGTACTTC.

This rearrangement joins TRBV4-3 to TRBJ2-1; 9 positions match TRBD2. This CDR3 contains 15 residues. Germline CDR1 and CDR2: LGHNA and YSLEER. The junction had 7 bases not matched to a gene; V was cut back by 5 bases and J by 5 bases. The CDR3 DNA sequence: TGCGCCAGCAGCACTGGACTAGCGAGCGACAATGAGCAGTTCTTC. Translating gives CASSTGLASDNEQFF.

In its sample, this clone was seen a few times. The chain has TRBV5-1 and TRBJ2-2; 7 nucleotides align to TRBD1. CDR3 length equals 15 residues. Germline trimming cut 1 base from V and 7 bases from J; bases unmatched to any gene: 7. Germline V CDR1 and CDR2: SGHRS, YFSETQ. CDR3 DNA sequence: TGCGCCAGCAGCTTGTACGGACAGGCCAACGGGGAGCTGTTTTTT. Encoded protein: CASSLYGQANGELFF.

The chain joins TRBV7-2 to TRBJ1-2; TRBD1 matches 9 bases. CDR1 is SGHTA and CDR2 is FQGNSA in the germline V gene. This CDR3 contains 14 residues. V lost 5 bases, J lost 9 bases, and 10 bases stayed unmatched. CDR3 in amino acids: CASSPDRGRRRYTF. CDR3 bases: TGTGCCAGCAGCCCAGACAGGGGGAGGAGGCGCTACACCTTC.

This clone was counted a few times. The V gene is TRBV29-1, the J gene TRBJ1-5, with D hard to call. The V and J ends lost 5 bases and 0 bases respectively, with 11 bases between them. CDR3 length: 14 residues. From germline, CDR1 is SQVTM and CDR2 ANQGSEA. This chain's CDR3 is CSVREANSNQPQHF. CDR3 sequence (DNA): TGCAGCGTTCGGGAAGCCAATAGCAATCAGCCCCAGCATTTT.

This clone has only one observation. The chain combines TRBV9 with TRBJ2-5; maybe TRBD1 (6 bases). The end of the DNA fits TRBJ2-7 better, so the J call may be wrong. The CDR3 extends over 14 amino acids. Germline CDR1 is SGDLS and CDR2 is YYNGEE. CDR3 nucleotides: TGTGCCAGCAGCGCCAACAGGGAGTTGAGCGAGCAGTACTTC. Protein sequence: CASSANRELSEQYF.